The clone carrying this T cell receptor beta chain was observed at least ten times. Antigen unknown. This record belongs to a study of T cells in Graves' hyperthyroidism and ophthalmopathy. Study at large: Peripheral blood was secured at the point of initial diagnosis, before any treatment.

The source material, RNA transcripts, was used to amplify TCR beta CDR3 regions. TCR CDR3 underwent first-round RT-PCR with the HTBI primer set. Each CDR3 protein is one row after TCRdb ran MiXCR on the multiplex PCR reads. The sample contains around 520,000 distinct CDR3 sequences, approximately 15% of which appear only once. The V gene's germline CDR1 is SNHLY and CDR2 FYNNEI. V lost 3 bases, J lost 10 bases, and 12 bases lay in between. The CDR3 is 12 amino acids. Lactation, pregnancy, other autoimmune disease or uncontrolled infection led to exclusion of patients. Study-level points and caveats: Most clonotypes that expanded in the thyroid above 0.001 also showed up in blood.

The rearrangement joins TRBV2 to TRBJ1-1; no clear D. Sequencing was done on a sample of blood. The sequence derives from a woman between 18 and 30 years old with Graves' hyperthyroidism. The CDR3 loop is CASSEGRTRAFF. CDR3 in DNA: TGTGCCAGCAGTGAGGGCAGAACACGAGCTTTCTTT.